The T cell receptor (beta chain) under discussion was sequenced for a study of CD8+ T cells in alopecia areata. Study information: It was oral tofacitinib, at 5 to 10 mg twice daily, that treated patients received. Findings and limits, study-wide: Lesional tissue from the scalp (especially in alopecia totalis/universalis) showed higher clonality than normal scalp.

It was cDNA, reverse transcribed from extracted RNA, that served as the sequencing template. Clones were read by immunoSEQ multiplex PCR, and TCRdb kept only the in-frame ones, dropping some. The sample yields some 200,000 clones, 59% seen once. CDR1 SQVTM and CDR2 ANQGSEA come from the germline V gene. The CDR3 spans 14 residues. Trimming pared 6 bases from V and 0 bases from J, leaving 12 bases between. Worth noting for this clone: Its antigen remains unknown.

The starting material was CD4+ T cells sorted from blood, obtained at week 0. This clonotype was sampled from a human donor with alopecia areata. V and J are TRBV29-1 and TRBJ2-1; D might be TRBD2 (6 bases). CDR3 in DNA: TGCAGCGTCTTTGGGGGGAGCTCCTACAATGAGCAGTTCTTC. Translated: CSVFGGSSYNEQFF.